This TCR beta chain was observed in a study of regulatory T cells in long-lasting Graves disease. Germline CDR1 SEHNR, CDR2 FQNEAQ (reference sequence). V was pared by 6 bases and J by 7 bases, with 15 bases of the junction left unmatched. CDR3 length equals 16 residues. Specified time point: newly diagnosed GD, antithyroid drugs for less than 3 months. PBMC RNA was the source of the TCR library. Findings and limits, study-wide: Authors noted too few samples as a limitation.

Construction of TCR beta libraries relied on iRepertoire HTBI primers and on Arm-PCR targeting CDR3 regions. MiXCR, applied by TCRdb to the multiplex PCR reads, yields one record per CDR3 protein. The data show roughly 610,000 distinct CDR3 sequences, about 15% seen once. This clonotype occurred many times. Its antigen is not known. These same data were also listed under a study on T cells in Graves' hyperthyroidism and ophthalmopathy. That work contributes: Initially, a first-round RT-PCR of the TCR CDR3 employed the HTBI primer set.

This TCR came from a woman aged 25 to 45 with Graves disease. The rearrangement links TRBV7-9 to TRBJ2-7, with 10 bases that match TRBD1. Sequencing used peripheral blood mononuclear cells (PBMCs), obtained at new diagnosis, from a patient treated with antithyroid drugs. The CDR3 loop is CASRSGFGTGEEEQYF. CDR3 bases: TGTGCCAGCAGGTCAGGCTTCGGGACAGGGGAAGAGGAGCAGTACTTC.